The 7 T cell receptor beta chains below were found in one sample sequenced in a study of regulatory T cells in long-lasting Graves disease. Construction of TCR beta libraries relied on iRepertoire HTBI primers and on Arm-PCR targeting CDR3 regions. TCRdb ran MiXCR on the multiplex PCR reads and lists one entry per CDR3 protein. The data show around 500,000 distinct CDR3 sequences, roughly 16% seen once. This sample's time point: newly diagnosed GD, antithyroid drugs for less than 3 months. Making the TCR library involved RNA that had been extracted from PBMCs. The sample was also reused in another study, on T cells in Graves' hyperthyroidism and ophthalmopathy.

Sample: peripheral blood mononuclear cells (PBMCs), taken at new diagnosis, from a patient treated with antithyroid drugs. These receptors all come from a woman aged 35-60 years with Graves disease.

The chain combines TRBV6-1 with TRBJ2-5; TRBD1 matches at 7 bases. The trim removed 8 bases at V and 0 bases at J, leaving 6 bases unmatched. The CDR3 length is 14 residues. Germline CDR1 is MNHNS and CDR2 is SASEGT. The CDR3 sequence: CASFRGQHQETQYF. CDR3 sequence (DNA): TGTGCCAGCTTTAGGGGACAGCACCAAGAGACCCAGTACTTC.

This clonotype was recorded at least ten times. The rearrangement links TRBV12-3 or TRBV12-4 to TRBJ2-5; possible D gene TRBD2, 6 bases. The V end was cut by 6 bases, the J end by 9 bases, with 20 bases between. The CDR3 totals 14 residues. The CDR3 reads CASSPDGPPGAQYF. Here the CDR3 DNA reads TGTGCCAGCAGCCCTGACGGCCCGCCGGGGGCCCAGTACTTC.

This clonotype has ten or more counts. The chain recombines TRBV5-1 with TRBJ1-1; D ambiguous. Trimming removed 0 bases at V and 2 bases at J, with 8 bases between. This CDR3 is built from 14 residues. From germline, CDR1 is SGHRS and CDR2 YFSETQ. The CDR3 DNA is TGCGCCAGCAGCTTGGGACAACATAACACTGAAGCTTTCTTT. Translation gives CASSLGQHNTEAFF. Based on the CDR3 plus reference TRBV5-1 and TRBJ1-1, the full variable domain is KAGVTQTPRYLIKTRGQQVTLSCSPISGHRSVSWYQQTPGQGLQFLFEYFSETQRNKGNFPGRFSGRQFSNSRSEMNVSTLELGDSALYLCASSLGQHNTEAFFGQGTRLTVV.

The rearrangement joins TRBV4-1 to TRBJ1-2, with D possibly matching TRBD1 (6 bases). Germline CDR1 and CDR2: MGHRA and YSYEKL. The CDR3 totals 16 residues. V was shortened by 0 bases and J by 7 bases, with 18 bases between the two germline ends. The CDR3 here is CASSQDSGDGVSGYTF. The CDR3 region has the DNA TGCGCCAGCAGCCAAGATTCAGGGGACGGAGTGAGTGGCTACACCTTC.

In this sample, this clonotype turned up once. A read error may explain this, as a much larger clone is one base away. J is TRBJ1-5 and V is TRBV7-2; D not resolved. The CDR3 length is 13 residues. Germline CDR1 and CDR2: SGHTA and FQGNSA. Trimming shortened V by 1 base and J by 6 bases, and 7 bases separated the two germline ends. The DNA for the CDR3 is TGTGCCAGCAGCTTAGATGGGTTTCAGCCCCAGCATTTT. Its translation is CASSLDGFQPQHF.

This chain joins TRBV9 and TRBJ1-6, with D perhaps matching TRBD1 (6 bases). Germline lookup yields CDR1 SGDLS and CDR2 YYNGEE. The ends were cut back, 6 bases at V and 8 bases at J, with 18 bases in the middle. CDR3 length: 15 amino acids. CDR3 sequence reads: CASNFAGGRDSPLHF. The CDR3 nucleotides are TGTGCCAGCAACTTCGCTGGGGGCCGGGATTCACCCCTCCACTTT.

This clonotype was recorded at least ten times. The J gene is TRBJ2-1, the V gene TRBV28; D unresolved. The CDR3 totals 16 residues. Germline CDR1 is MDHEN and CDR2 is SYDVKM. Trimming shortened V by 3 bases and J by 0 bases, and 12 bases separated the two germline ends. The DNA for the CDR3 is TGTGCCAGCAGTTTGCAAACTTTGAGCTCCTACAATGAGCAGTTCTTC. It codes for CASSLQTLSSYNEQFF.